The 15 T cell receptor beta chains reported below all come from one sample, sequenced in a study of vaccination and CD4 T cells after COVID-19. Treatment denoted: roughly 10-day PBMC culture with coronavirus spike peptide pools or control peptides (ViraFEST assay). The collection of CD4+ T cells from the unexposed donor took place before the COVID-19 pandemic (2011-2018). With the Oncomine TCR Beta short-read assay, DNA from cultured CD4+ T cells was sequenced. TCRdb ran MiXCR on the PCR reads and lists one entry per CDR3 protein. In the table there are approximately 2,500 distinct CDR3 sequences, roughly 20% of which are singletons. The antigens for these receptors are not known. The sample comprised CD4+ T cells from blood, cultured in vitro. The source of these receptors is a human donor in good health.

By frequency in the sample, this clonotype is large (0.1 to 1%). This rearrangement joins TRBV27 to TRBJ1-6, with D possibly matching TRBD1 (6 bases). Germline CDR1 is MNHEY and CDR2 is SMNVEV (reference sequence). V lost 6 bases and J lost 8, with 20 bases in between. There are 16 residues in the CDR3. The CDR3 DNA is TGTGCCAGCAGCCCTACAAGAGGAGGGGGAGATTCACCCCTCCACTTT. It translates to CASSPTRGGGDSPLHF.

This clonotype rates as medium-sized (0.01 to 0.1%). This chain links TRBV20-1 with TRBJ1-2; D is perhaps TRBD1 (5 bases). The CDR3 is made up of 18 amino acids. Germline CDR1 reads DFQATT; CDR2 reads SNEGSKA (reference sequence). V was clipped by 0 bases and J by 0 bases, with 20 bases between them. Written as DNA, the CDR3 is TGCAGTGCTAGAGATCCAGTTTATAGACAGTCGACTAACTATGGCTACACCTTC. Its protein product is CSARDPVYRQSTNYGYTF.

This clonotype ranks as large (0.1 to 1%). The chain joins TRBV4-1 to TRBJ1-4, with TRBD1 matching 11 bases. The V gene end was trimmed by 1 base and the J gene end by 8 bases; junction bases not matched to a gene: 3. This CDR3 region has 15 residues. Germline values: CDR1 MGHRA, CDR2 YSYEKL. The DNA of the CDR3 is TGCGCCAGCAGCCAAGGGACAGGGGGCAGAGAAAAACTGTTTTTT. This codes for CASSQGTGGREKLFF.

The rearrangement links TRBV30 to TRBJ1-1; no firm D call. V gave up 1 base and J gave up 0 bases, with 6 bases separating them. CDR3 length: 13 amino acids. The germline V gene has CDR1 GTSNPN and CDR2 SVGIG (reference sequence). The DNA for the CDR3 is TGTGCCTGGAGTGACAGTCTGAACACTGAAGCTTTCTTT. Protein: CAWSDSLNTEAFF. Drawing the rest from reference TRBV30 and TRBJ1-1, the complete variable domain is SQTIHQWPATLVQPVGSPLSLECTVEGTSNPNLYWYRQAAGRGLQLLFYSVGIGQISSEVPQNLSASRPQDRQFILSSKKLLLSDSGFYLCAWSDSLNTEAFFGQGTRLTVV.

Sample share makes this clonotype medium-sized (0.01 to 0.1%). The gene calls are TRBV24-1 and TRBJ1-1; weak D call: TRBD1 (5 bases). The CDR3 loop spans 15 amino acids. The ends were cut back, 4 bases at V and 4 bases at J, with 15 bases in the middle. Germline V lookup: CDR1 KGHDR, CDR2 SFDVKD. The CDR3 bases are TGTGCCACCAGTGACTCCTCCGGGACGCTCACTGAAGCTTTCTTT. Its translation is CATSDSSGTLTEAFF.

This clonotype showed up just a few times. The CDR3 sequence is CASSVAGQGYGYTF. In nucleotides, the CDR3 is TGTGCCAGCAGCGTAGCAGGACAGGGGTATGGCTACACCTTC. The V call is TRBV9, the J call TRBJ1-2; 9 bases fit TRBD1. Per the germline V gene, CDR1 is SGDLS and CDR2 is YYNGEE. Trimming cost V 0 bases and J 5 bases; bases outside gene matches: 2. The CDR3 length is 14 residues.

By frequency in the sample, this clonotype is medium-sized. V usage is TRBV7-9 and J usage is TRBJ2-7; 8 bases are shared with TRBD1. The V segment lost 5 bases and the J segment 1 base; nucleotides outside the gene matches: 7. Germline CDR1 and CDR2: SEHNR and FQNEAQ (reference sequence). The CDR3 extends over 15 amino acids. The CDR3 is CASSRLGDRSYEQYF. The DNA of the CDR3 is TGTGCCAGCAGCCGCCTCGGGGACAGGTCCTACGAGCAGTACTTC.

The V gene is TRBV2, the J gene TRBJ2-3; TRBD2 is a possible D gene (5 bases). V was clipped by 3 bases and J by 2 bases, with 12 bases between them. The CDR3 is 15 amino acids. Germline lookup yields CDR1 SNHLY and CDR2 FYNNEI. The CDR3 DNA follows: TGTGCCAGCAGTGAGAGAGCGGTGCCCACAGATACGCAGTATTTT. Amino acids: CASSERAVPTDTQYF.

This clonotype is termed medium-sized (0.01 to 0.1%). The chain has TRBV7-3 and TRBJ2-3, with D possibly matching TRBD2 (5 bases). V was pared by 6 bases and J by 0 bases, with 10 bases between. The germline gives CDR1 SGHTA, CDR2 FQGTGA. The CDR3 spans 14 residues. In nucleotides, the CDR3 is TGTGCCAGCAGTGCGACGGGGAGCACAGATACGCAGTATTTT. Translating gives CASSATGSTDTQYF.

The rearrangement links TRBV27 to TRBJ1-3, with D possibly being TRBD1 (5 bases). CDR1 and CDR2 (germline): MNHEY, SMNVEV (reference sequence). This CDR3 spans 15 amino acids. Trimming shortened V by 8 bases and J by 0 bases, and 14 bases separated the two germline ends. This CDR3 reads CASARTGSSGNTIYF. CDR3 bases: TGTGCCAGCGCCAGAACAGGTAGCTCTGGAAACACCATATATTTT.

This clonotype qualifies as medium-sized. This chain links TRBV10-3 with TRBJ2-1; 12 bases fit TRBD2. CDR1 and CDR2 from the germline V gene are ENHRY and SYGVKD. CDR3 size: 18 residues. Trimming removed 6 bases from V and 4 bases from J; junction bases left unmatched: 13. The CDR3, as DNA: TGTGCCATCAGCCCCGGGACTAGCGGGCCTAACGCGTACAATGAGCAGTTCTTC. Its protein is CAISPGTSGPNAYNEQFF.

This clonotype has a handful of counts. The rearrangement links TRBV5-6 to TRBJ1-5; D is undetermined. The germline V gene has CDR1 SGHDT and CDR2 YYEEEE. Between the trimmed V and J ends, which lost 6 bases and 7 bases, there was a span of 20 bases. The CDR3 is 15 amino acids. CDR3 nucleotide sequence: TGTGCCAGCACCAAAGGATCGACGAATCAACAGCCCCAGCATTTT. This gives the protein CASTKGSTNQQPQHF. Full variable domain (missing parts from reference TRBV5-6 and TRBJ1-5): DAGVTQSPTHLIKTRGQQVTLRCSPKSGHDTVSWYQQALGQGPQFIFQYYEEEERQRGNFPDRFSGHQFPNYSSELNVNALLLGDSALYLCASTKGSTNQQPQHFGDGTRLSIL.

CDR3 region: CSAARLAGFVNEQFF. CDR3 in DNA: TGCAGTGCCGCCCGACTAGCGGGATTCGTCAATGAGCAGTTCTTC. The chain combines TRBV20-1 with TRBJ2-1; 11 positions match TRBD2. The CDR3 is 15 amino acids. After removal of 6 bases from V and 6 bases from J, the junction contained 10 bases not matched to a gene. Germline V gene sequence: CDR1 DFQATT, CDR2 SNEGSKA (reference sequence).

By share of the sample, this clonotype is medium-sized (0.01 to 0.1%). The chain couples TRBV20-1 to TRBJ1-5; the D is unclear. The length of the CDR3 is 15 residues. With 0 bases removed from V and 4 bases from J, the gap between germline ends came to 13 bases. In germline, CDR1 is DFQATT, CDR2 SNEGSKA (reference sequence). CDR3: CSARDRRNGNQPQHF. The CDR3 DNA sequence: TGCAGTGCTAGAGATAGACGGAACGGGAATCAGCCCCAGCATTTT.

This clonotype came up a few times. This chain uses TRBV7-2 with TRBJ2-1; 7 bases are a match to TRBD2. V lost 4 bases and J lost 14; bases outside the gene matches: 8. This CDR3 is 12 amino acids long. Germline CDR1 SGHTA, CDR2 FQGNSA. The CDR3 loop is CASSSSGGREFF. The CDR3 nucleotides are TGTGCCAGCAGCTCATCCGGCGGGAGAGAGTTCTTC.